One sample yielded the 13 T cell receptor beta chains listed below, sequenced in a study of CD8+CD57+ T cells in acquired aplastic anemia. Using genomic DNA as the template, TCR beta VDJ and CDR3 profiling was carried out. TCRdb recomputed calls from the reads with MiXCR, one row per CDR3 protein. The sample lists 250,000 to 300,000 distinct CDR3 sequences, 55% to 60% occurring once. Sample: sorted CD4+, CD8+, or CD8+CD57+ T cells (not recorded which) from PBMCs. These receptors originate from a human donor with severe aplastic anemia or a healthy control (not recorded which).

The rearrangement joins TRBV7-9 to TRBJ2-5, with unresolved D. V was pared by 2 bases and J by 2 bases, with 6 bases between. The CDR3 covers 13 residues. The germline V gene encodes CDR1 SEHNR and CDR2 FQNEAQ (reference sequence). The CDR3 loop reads CASSLIRQETQYF. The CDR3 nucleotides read TGTGCCAGCAGCTTAATCAGACAAGAGACCCAGTACTTC.

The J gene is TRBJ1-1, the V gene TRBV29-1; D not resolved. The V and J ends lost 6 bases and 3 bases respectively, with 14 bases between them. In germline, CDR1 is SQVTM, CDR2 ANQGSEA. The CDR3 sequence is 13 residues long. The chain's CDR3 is CSVGDPWDTEAFF. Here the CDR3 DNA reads TGCAGCGTAGGAGACCCGTGGGACACTGAAGCTTTCTTT.

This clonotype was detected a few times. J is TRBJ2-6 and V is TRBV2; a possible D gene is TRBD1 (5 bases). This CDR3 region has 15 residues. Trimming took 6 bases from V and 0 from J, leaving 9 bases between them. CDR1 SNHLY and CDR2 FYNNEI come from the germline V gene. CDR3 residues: CASRQVFSGANVLTF. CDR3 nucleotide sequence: TGTGCCAGCAGACAGGTCTTCTCTGGGGCCAACGTCCTGACTTTC.

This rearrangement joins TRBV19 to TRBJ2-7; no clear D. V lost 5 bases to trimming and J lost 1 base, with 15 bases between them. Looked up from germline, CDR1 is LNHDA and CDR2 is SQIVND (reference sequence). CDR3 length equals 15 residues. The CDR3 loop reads CASSYPGSRSYEQYF. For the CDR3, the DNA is TGTGCCAGTAGTTACCCGGGTAGCAGATCCTACGAGCAGTACTTC. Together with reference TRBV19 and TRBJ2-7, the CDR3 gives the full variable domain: DGGITQSPKYLFRKEGQNVTLSCEQNLNHDAMYWYRQDPGQGLRLIYYSQIVNDFQKGDIAEGYSVSREKKESFPLTVTSAQKNPTAFYLCASSYPGSRSYEQYFGPGTRLTVT.

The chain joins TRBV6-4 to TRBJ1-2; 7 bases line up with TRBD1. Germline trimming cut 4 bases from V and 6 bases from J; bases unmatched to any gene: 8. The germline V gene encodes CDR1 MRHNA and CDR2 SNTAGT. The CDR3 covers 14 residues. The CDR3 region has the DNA TGTGCCAGCAGTGCCATTTGGGGGACAGATGGCTACACCTTC. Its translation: CASSAIWGTDGYTF.

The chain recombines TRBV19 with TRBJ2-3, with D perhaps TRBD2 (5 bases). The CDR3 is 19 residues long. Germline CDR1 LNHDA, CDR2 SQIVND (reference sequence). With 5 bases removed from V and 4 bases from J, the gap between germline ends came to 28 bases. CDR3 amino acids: CASSSKSNPLGWVPDTQYF. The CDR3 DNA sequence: TGTGCCAGTAGTTCGAAGTCTAATCCACTAGGTTGGGTCCCAGATACGCAGTATTTT. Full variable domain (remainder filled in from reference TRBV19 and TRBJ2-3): DGGITQSPKYLFRKEGQNVTLSCEQNLNHDAMYWYRQDPGQGLRLIYYSQIVNDFQKGDIAEGYSVSREKKESFPLTVTSAQKNPTAFYLCASSSKSNPLGWVPDTQYFGPGTRLTVL.

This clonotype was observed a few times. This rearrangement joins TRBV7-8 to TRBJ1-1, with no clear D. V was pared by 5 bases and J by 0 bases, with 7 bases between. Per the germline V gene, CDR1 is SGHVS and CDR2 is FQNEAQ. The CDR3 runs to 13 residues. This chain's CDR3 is CASSAVVNTEAFF. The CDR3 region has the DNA TGTGCCAGCAGCGCGGTAGTGAACACTGAAGCTTTCTTT.

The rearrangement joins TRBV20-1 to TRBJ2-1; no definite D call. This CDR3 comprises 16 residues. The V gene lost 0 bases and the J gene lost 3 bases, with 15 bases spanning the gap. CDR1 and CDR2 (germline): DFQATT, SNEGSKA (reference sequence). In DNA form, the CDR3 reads TGCAGTGCTAGAGATTCGGCCACCAGACACTACAATGAGCAGTTCTTC. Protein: CSARDSATRHYNEQFF.

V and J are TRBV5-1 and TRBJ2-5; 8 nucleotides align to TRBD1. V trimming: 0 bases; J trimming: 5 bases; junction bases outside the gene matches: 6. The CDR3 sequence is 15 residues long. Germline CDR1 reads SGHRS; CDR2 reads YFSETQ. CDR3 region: CASSLEQGAAETQYF. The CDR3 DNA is TGCGCCAGCAGCTTGGAGCAGGGGGCGGCGGAGACCCAGTACTTC. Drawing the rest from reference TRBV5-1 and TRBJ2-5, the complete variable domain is KAGVTQTPRYLIKTRGQQVTLSCSPISGHRSVSWYQQTPGQGLQFLFEYFSETQRNKGNFPGRFSGRQFSNSRSEMNVSTLELGDSALYLCASSLEQGAAETQYFGPGTRLLVL.

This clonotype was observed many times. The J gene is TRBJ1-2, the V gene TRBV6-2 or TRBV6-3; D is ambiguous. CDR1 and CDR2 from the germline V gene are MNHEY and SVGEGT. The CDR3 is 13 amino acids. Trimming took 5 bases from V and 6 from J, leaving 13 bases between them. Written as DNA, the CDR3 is TGTGCCAGCAGTAAGACCAAAGACAATGGCTACACCTTC. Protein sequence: CASSKTKDNGYTF.

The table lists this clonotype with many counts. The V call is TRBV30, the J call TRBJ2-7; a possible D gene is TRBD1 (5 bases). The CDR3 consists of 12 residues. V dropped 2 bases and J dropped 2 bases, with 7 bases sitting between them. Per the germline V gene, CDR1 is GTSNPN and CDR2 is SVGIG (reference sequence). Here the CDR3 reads CAWSTGPYEQYF. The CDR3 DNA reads TGTGCCTGGAGTACAGGACCCTACGAGCAGTACTTC.

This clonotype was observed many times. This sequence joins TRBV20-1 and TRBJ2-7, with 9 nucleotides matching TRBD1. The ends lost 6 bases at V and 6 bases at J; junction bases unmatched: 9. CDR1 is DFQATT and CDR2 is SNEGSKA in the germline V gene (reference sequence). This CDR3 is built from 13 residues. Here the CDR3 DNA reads TGCAGTGCCACGGGACAGGGTCGGGCCGAGCAGTACTTC. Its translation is CSATGQGRAEQYF.

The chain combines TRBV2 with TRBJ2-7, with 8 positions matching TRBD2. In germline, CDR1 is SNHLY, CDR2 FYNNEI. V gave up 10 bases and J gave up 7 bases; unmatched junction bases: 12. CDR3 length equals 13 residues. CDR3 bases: TGTGCCATACTCTTGCGGGGGGCCGGGGAGCAGTACTTC. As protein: CAILLRGAGEQYF.